The next 31 T cell receptor beta chains were all read from a single sample in a study of OX40 agonist ivuxolimab in advanced cancers. The method was immunoSEQ multiplex PCR; TCRdb's version includes in-frame clones alone and lacks a portion of them. Here the sample spans about 38,000 clones, around 82% being singletons. This specimen consisted of CD4+ or CD8+ T cells sorted from blood, obtained in a trial of the OX40 agonist ivuxolimab. These receptors were collected from an adult with an advanced solid tumor such as melanoma, head and neck, liver or kidney cancer.

The chain is built from TRBV5-1 and TRBJ1-1; 7 nucleotides agree with TRBD1. CDR3 length: 18 amino acids. V lost 0 bases, J lost 3 bases, and 14 bases stayed unmatched. CDR1 is SGHRS, CDR2 YFSETQ, per germline. CDR3 residues: CASSLEGQGVTRHTEAFF. The CDR3 DNA is TGCGCCAGCAGCTTGGAGGGGCAGGGGGTTACCCGACACACTGAAGCTTTCTTT.

J is TRBJ2-5 and V is TRBV5-8, with no clear D. The CDR3 totals 13 residues. V lost 1 base and J 9 bases, leaving 13 bases between the germline ends. Per the germline V gene, CDR1 is SGHTS and CDR2 is YDEGEE. In DNA, the CDR3 is TGTGCCAGCAGCTTGATATCATACCAGGCCCAGTACTTC. Residues: CASSLISYQAQYF.

J is TRBJ2-4 and V is TRBV7-9; D is ambiguous. Per germline, CDR1 SEHNR and CDR2 FQNEAQ (reference sequence). This CDR3 is built from 13 residues. With 0 bases removed from V and 9 bases from J, the gap between germline ends came to 9 bases. As DNA, the CDR3 is TGTGCCAGCAGCTTAGCGGGGTCGAGCATTCAGTACTTC. Protein: CASSLAGSSIQYF.

The rearrangement joins TRBV5-1 to TRBJ1-1; D uncertain. Trimming left V 4 bases short and J 5 bases short, with 18 bases between. Per germline, CDR1 SGHRS and CDR2 YFSETQ. This CDR3 has 15 residues. Written as DNA, the CDR3 is TGCGCCAGCAGCCCTGTGGTAGGTCTGATGACTGAAGCTTTCTTT. Amino acids: CASSPVVGLMTEAFF. Drawing the rest from reference TRBV5-1 and TRBJ1-1, the complete variable domain is KAGVTQTPRYLIKTRGQQVTLSCSPISGHRSVSWYQQTPGQGLQFLFEYFSETQRNKGNFPGRFSGRQFSNSRSEMNVSTLELGDSALYLCASSPVVGLMTEAFFGQGTRLTVV.

The chain recombines TRBV18 with TRBJ1-3; D perhaps matches TRBD1 (5 bases). The CDR3 is 16 amino acids. Germline assignment: CDR1 KGHSH and CDR2 LQKENI. Deletions cut 4 bases from V and 4 bases from J, with 17 bases between. The CDR3 DNA sequence: TGTGCCAGCTCACAAATACCGCAGGGTAACGGAAACACCATATATTTT. Its translation is CASSQIPQGNGNTIYF.

The chain carries TRBV13 and TRBJ2-2; D is ambiguous. CDR1 is PRHDT and CDR2 is FYEKMQ in the germline V gene (reference sequence). There are 11 residues in the CDR3. The ends were cut back, 1 base at V and 6 bases at J, with 0 bases in the middle. In DNA, the CDR3 is TGTGCCAGCAGCTTAGCCGGGGAGCTGTTTTTT. Its protein product is CASSLAGELFF.

The chain carries TRBV5-6 and TRBJ2-3; 11 bases are shared with TRBD2. The CDR3 extends over 16 amino acids. The V gene's germline CDR1 is SGHDT and CDR2 YYEEEE. V was clipped by 3 bases and J by 1 base; unmatched bases: 4. The CDR3 is CASSSLAGGGTDTQYF. The CDR3 DNA reads TGTGCCAGCAGCTCCTTAGCGGGAGGGGGCACAGATACGCAGTATTTT.

The rearrangement joins TRBV10-3 to TRBJ1-1; D unresolved. This CDR3 region has 12 residues. V was cut by 10 bases and J by 1 base, with 10 bases left in between. Germline CDR1 ENHRY, CDR2 SYGVKD. In DNA form, the CDR3 reads TGTGCCACCGGACGAGAGAACACTGAAGCTTTCTTT. Translated, it gives CATGRENTEAFF.

This clone is medium-sized by share. CDR3 DNA sequence: TGTGCCAGCAGCCGAGACCCAGAGATGGCCGGCTACACCTTC. Protein: CASSRDPEMAGYTF. J is TRBJ1-2 and V is TRBV5-5; the D is unclear. CDR3 size: 14 residues. Trimming cost V 4 bases and J 8 bases, with 18 bases left between them. The V gene's germline CDR1 is SGHKS and CDR2 YYEKEE (reference sequence). The whole variable domain, filled in from reference TRBV5-5 and TRBJ1-2, reads DAGVTQSPTHLIKTRGQQVTLRCSPISGHKSVSWYQQVLGQGPQFIFQYYEKEERGRGNFPDRFSARQFPNYSSELNVNALLLGDSALYLCASSRDPEMAGYTFGSGTRLTVV.

The chain combines TRBV19 with TRBJ2-7, with D uncertain. The V gene lost 10 bases and the J gene lost 6 bases, with 13 bases spanning the gap. CDR1 and CDR2 from the germline V gene are LNHDA and SQIVND (reference sequence). CDR3 size: 11 residues. In nucleotides, the CDR3 is TGTGCCACCTCTTCCCCCGGCGAGCAGTACTTC. Translation gives CATSSPGEQYF. The variable domain in full, with the rest retrieved from reference TRBV19 and TRBJ2-7, is DGGITQSPKYLFRKEGQNVTLSCEQNLNHDAMYWYRQDPGQGLRLIYYSQIVNDFQKGDIAEGYSVSREKKESFPLTVTSAQKNPTAFYLCATSSPGEQYFGPGTRLTVT.

This sequence joins TRBV19 and TRBJ1-5, with a possible D match to TRBD1 (6 bases). Germline V gene data show CDR1 as LNHDA and CDR2 as SQIVND (reference sequence). The ends were cut back, 3 bases at V and 4 bases at J, with 13 bases in the middle. CDR3 size: 15 residues. The CDR3 nucleotides are TGTGCCAGTAGTATGTGGGACATAGAAAATCAGCCCCAGCATTTT. Translation gives CASSMWDIENQPQHF. Full variable domain (outside the CDR3, taken from reference TRBV19 and TRBJ1-5): DGGITQSPKYLFRKEGQNVTLSCEQNLNHDAMYWYRQDPGQGLRLIYYSQIVNDFQKGDIAEGYSVSREKKESFPLTVTSAQKNPTAFYLCASSMWDIENQPQHFGDGTRLSIL.

V and J are TRBV12-5 and TRBJ2-3; 7 positions agree with TRBD1. V shed 0 bases and J 1 base; nucleotides not matched to a gene: 10. This CDR3 comprises 18 residues. Germline CDR1 and CDR2: LGHNT and FRNRAP. CDR3 amino acids: CASGLVVGAGGRTDTQYF. The CDR3 DNA follows: TGTGCTAGTGGTTTGGTAGTGGGGGCAGGGGGACGCACAGATACGCAGTATTTT.

The chain links TRBV2 to TRBJ1-5; unclear D gene. CDR1 is SNHLY, CDR2 FYNNEI, per germline. The CDR3 sequence is 14 residues long. V gave up 1 base and J gave up 9 bases, with 13 bases separating them. The chain's CDR3 is CASSEVGSQGPQHF. In nucleotides, the CDR3 is TGTGCCAGCAGTGAAGTGGGCAGTCAAGGGCCCCAGCATTTT.

The rearrangement joins TRBV19 to TRBJ1-5; TRBD1 matches at 7 bases. V was clipped by 3 bases and J by 3 bases; unmatched bases: 2. Germline loops: CDR1 LNHDA, CDR2 SQIVND (reference sequence). This CDR3 spans 14 amino acids. The chain's CDR3 is CASSMDRFNQPQHF. The CDR3 bases are TGTGCCAGTAGTATGGACAGGTTCAATCAGCCCCAGCATTTT.

The V gene is TRBV19, the J gene TRBJ2-7; D call uncertain. V was pared by 4 bases and J by 1 base, with 14 bases between. From germline, CDR1 is LNHDA and CDR2 SQIVND (reference sequence). The length of the CDR3 is 15 residues. The CDR3 DNA follows: TGTGCCAGTAGTACGTCGGGTGGGGTTTCCTACGAGCAGTACTTC. This sequence encodes CASSTSGGVSYEQYF.

This rearrangement joins TRBV19 to TRBJ2-7; 12 bases are a match to TRBD1. Germline V CDR1 and CDR2: LNHDA, SQIVND (reference sequence). J was trimmed by 6 bases and V by 3 bases; bases with no gene match: 12. This CDR3 is built from 17 residues. CDR3 amino acids: CASSIMGPGQGAFEQYF. CDR3 bases: TGTGCCAGTAGTATTATGGGACCGGGACAGGGGGCTTTCGAGCAGTACTTC. Full variable domain (rest looked up from reference TRBV19 and TRBJ2-7): DGGITQSPKYLFRKEGQNVTLSCEQNLNHDAMYWYRQDPGQGLRLIYYSQIVNDFQKGDIAEGYSVSREKKESFPLTVTSAQKNPTAFYLCASSIMGPGQGAFEQYFGPGTRLTVT.

V is TRBV7-2 and J is TRBJ2-7; D call uncertain. This CDR3 spans 12 amino acids. V shed 4 bases and J shed 0 bases, with 4 bases lying between them. Per the germline V gene, CDR1 is SGHTA and CDR2 is FQGNSA. The DNA of the CDR3 is TGTGCCAGCAGCTCAAGCTCCTACGAGCAGTACTTC. Translation: CASSSSSYEQYF.

This clone was seen a few times. The rearrangement uses TRBV20-1 and TRBJ1-2, with D hard to call. The V gene lost 2 bases and the J gene lost 8 bases, with 6 bases spanning the gap. CDR3 length equals 10 residues. Germline-derived CDR1 and CDR2 are DFQATT and SNEGSKA (reference sequence). CDR3 sequence: CSARSVGYTF. The CDR3 coding sequence is TGCAGTGCTAGAAGTGTCGGCTACACCTTC.

This clone was observed a single time. V is TRBV19 and J is TRBJ1-2, with a tentative D call TRBD1 (5 bases). Germline CDR1 is LNHDA and CDR2 is SQIVND (reference sequence). This CDR3 is 15 amino acids long. V lost 2 bases, J lost 3 bases, and 13 bases lay in between. DNA of the CDR3: TGTGCCAGTAGTATACAGCCGGGGGGAGACTATGGCTACACCTTC. Its protein is CASSIQPGGDYGYTF.

The gene calls are TRBV5-1 and TRBJ1-5, with D uncertain. Per germline, CDR1 SGHRS and CDR2 YFSETQ. V dropped 0 bases and J dropped 2 bases, with 6 bases sitting between them. The CDR3 is made up of 14 amino acids. The CDR3 DNA follows: TGCGCCAGCAGCTTGGATGGGGGCAATCAGCCCCAGCATTTT. As protein: CASSLDGGNQPQHF.

V and J are TRBV6-1 and TRBJ1-1, with D unclear. The CDR3 has 12 residues. With 4 bases removed from V and 3 bases from J, the gap between germline ends came to 6 bases. CDR1 MNHNS and CDR2 SASEGT come from the germline V gene. The CDR3 loop is CASSVVYTEAFF. The CDR3 bases are TGTGCCAGCAGTGTGGTGTACACTGAAGCTTTCTTT.

This rearrangement joins TRBV5-4 to TRBJ2-3; the D is unclear. The germline V gene has CDR1 SGHNT and CDR2 YYREEE (reference sequence). V was cut by 0 bases and J by 11 bases, with 10 bases left in between. The CDR3 contains 12 residues. CDR3 sequence reads: CASSLGSRVQYF. The CDR3 DNA sequence: TGTGCCAGCAGCTTGGGATCTCGGGTGCAGTATTTT. The whole variable domain, remainder taken from reference TRBV5-4 and TRBJ2-3, is ETGVTQSPTHLIKTRGQQVTLRCSSQSGHNTVSWYQQALGQGPQFIFQYYREEENGRGNFPPRFSGLQFPNYSSELNVNALELDDSALYLCASSLGSRVQYFGPGTRLTVL.

This clone was picked up one time. The chain joins TRBV25-1 to TRBJ1-5; no firm D call. The CDR3 is made up of 14 amino acids. CDR1 and CDR2 from the germline V gene are MGHDK and SYGVNS. V lost 5 bases and J lost 1, with 9 bases in between. DNA for the CDR3: TGTGCCAGCAGTCAGTGGGAGAGCAATCAGCCCCAGCATTTT. Amino acid sequence: CASSQWESNQPQHF.

The chain is built from TRBV21-1 and TRBJ2-1. TRBV21-1 is reported as a pseudogene. The CDR3 extends over 13 amino acids. Here the CDR3 DNA reads TGTGCCAGCGACAAAGGGTCCTACAATGAGCAGTTCTTC. Residues: CASDKGSYNEQFF.

This chain uses TRBV9 with TRBJ1-5, with TRBD1 as a possible D gene (5 bases). The V gene's germline CDR1 is SGDLS and CDR2 YYNGEE. CDR3 size: 14 residues. Trimming left V 3 bases short and J 11 bases short, with 18 bases between. This CDR3 reads CASSAGGGYLAQHF. The CDR3 nucleotides are TGTGCCAGCAGCGCTGGGGGAGGGTATTTGGCCCAGCATTTT.

This chain uses TRBV6-5 with TRBJ1-2; D unclear. The V end lost 2 bases, the J end lost 5 bases, and 12 bases lay between the germline ends. The CDR3 length is 14 residues. Germline V gives CDR1 MNHEY, CDR2 SVGAGI. The CDR3 reads CASSYGEGRYGYTF. The CDR3 nucleotides are TGTGCCAGCAGTTACGGGGAAGGGAGGTATGGCTACACCTTC.

This chain links TRBV7-2 with TRBJ2-7, with D possibly TRBD2 on 6 matching bases. Germline V gene sequence: CDR1 SGHTA, CDR2 FQGNSA. The length of the CDR3 is 15 residues. V was cut by 2 bases and J by 6 bases, with 17 bases left in between. CDR3 amino acids: CASSLRGVAEGEQYF. The CDR3 region has the DNA TGTGCCAGCAGCTTAAGGGGAGTAGCGGAAGGCGAGCAGTACTTC.

This clone has a handful of counts. This chain links TRBV7-2 with TRBJ2-1, with TRBD2 matching over 9 bases. Losses at the gene ends were 1 base for V and 5 bases for J; bases not matched to a gene: 3. The CDR3 has 15 residues. The germline V gene encodes CDR1 SGHTA and CDR2 FQGNSA. For the CDR3, the DNA is TGTGCCAGCAGCTTAGTAGCGGGAGCGGACAATGAGCAGTTCTTC. Protein sequence: CASSLVAGADNEQFF.

The V call is TRBV2, the J call TRBJ1-3, with TRBD1 matching over 7 bases. Germline lookup yields CDR1 SNHLY and CDR2 FYNNEI. There are 15 residues in the CDR3. V lost 7 bases and J lost 0; bases outside the gene matches: 6. The CDR3 DNA follows: TGTGCCAGCAAGGGACAGCTAACCTCTGGAAACACCATATATTTT. Protein: CASKGQLTSGNTIYF. The whole variable domain, filled in from reference TRBV2 and TRBJ1-3, reads EPEVTQTPSHQVTQMGQEVILRCVPISNHLYFYWYRQILGQKVEFLVSFYNNEISEKSEIFDDQFSVERPDGSNFTLKIRSTKLEDSAMYFCASKGQLTSGNTIYFGEGSWLTVV.

The chain recombines TRBV21-1 with TRBJ1-2. TRBV21-1 is deemed a pseudogene. The CDR3 extends over 14 amino acids. CDR3: CASSKARPGGGYTF. CDR3 coding DNA: TGTGCCAGCAGCAAAGCAAGGCCGGGTGGCGGCTACACCTTC.

This clone was detected only a few times. The CDR3 region is CASSFAATGGYTEAFF. DNA for the CDR3: TGTGCCAGCAGCTTCGCTGCGACAGGGGGATACACTGAAGCTTTCTTT. V gene TRBV5-6 combines with J gene TRBJ1-1, with 9 bases aligning to TRBD1. CDR1 is SGHDT, CDR2 YYEEEE, per germline. V gave up 2 bases and J gave up 3 bases; unmatched junction bases: 8. The CDR3 consists of 16 residues. Filled out from reference TRBV5-6 and TRBJ1-1, the complete variable domain reads DAGVTQSPTHLIKTRGQQVTLRCSPKSGHDTVSWYQQALGQGPQFIFQYYEEEERQRGNFPDRFSGHQFPNYSSELNVNALLLGDSALYLCASSFAATGGYTEAFFGQGTRLTVV.